This T cell receptor beta chain was identified in a study of shared clonotypes between healthy human individuals (TCRdb year 2020). Background for the entire study: The cohort comprised a couple of women and a few men aged 18 to 49 years. Libraries were prepared and TCR repertoires were sequenced by different laboratories using diverse techniques, in order to increase sequencing depth and limit assay-specific biases. Leukapheresis yielded between about 0.8 and 8.9 billion PBMCs per donor. For each donor, three plates each were used for CD4 naive and CD4 memory, two plates were used for CD8 naive, and one plate was used for CD8 memory. To estimate repertoire size and how much clonotypes are shared between individuals, the study performed deep sequencing of blood TCR repertoires from roughly five healthy adults.

On this clone itself: No antigen is known for it. No much larger clone exists at a distance of one base, and base qualities are not known.

The donors were healthy, HIV-negative adults with no recently reported acute infections or vaccinations. Every donor was a Caucasian adult residing in Nashville, Tennessee, USA. CD4+ T cells were enriched by magnetic negative selection, after which naive cells were positively selected on CD45RA and the negative fraction was taken as the memory subset. After blood collection by leukapheresis, PBMCs were isolated using Ficoll-Histopaque density gradient centrifugation and then cryopreserved in the vapor phase of liquid nitrogen. Analytical flow cytometry was used to check the purity and quantity of every magnetically sorted T cell population. Genomic DNA was isolated from every sorted fraction and measured by UV absorbance on a Nanodrop 2000c. On the study overall, not on this receptor specifically: Sampling was restricted to blood, and TCR repertoires in tissue are likely to differ from TCR repertoires in blood. Rarefaction of sorted-subset datasets indicated incomplete sequencing despite the large sequencing depth. Larger estimated clonotype richness was generally found for naive subsets than for memory subsets. Because the study included only a small number of donors, the genetic and exposure-history diversity represented was limited. Clonotypes shared by all four sorted-subset donors showed higher generation probabilities than non-shared clonotypes. Based on pairwise subsampling, the degree of clonotype sharing among donors was expected to be affected by sequencing depth. When a few donors were compared, the shared fraction of clonotypes was about 5.4% for naive CD4, around 3.5% for naive CD8, 2.3% for memory CD4, and 0.35% to 0.5% for memory CD8.

V is pared back by 7 bases and J by 0 bases, with 10 bases lying between the germline termini. The germline V gene (reference sequence) provides CDR1 LNHDA and CDR2 SQIVND. There are 14 amino acids in the CDR3, from cysteine to phenylalanine inclusive. Only the CDR3 region is kept as DNA, spanning 42 bases read in frame from base 1. Using the deep immunoSEQ assay, TCR CDR3 regions were amplified from genomic DNA by multiplex PCR. Genomic DNA extracted from each cell subset was distributed evenly over all wells of several immunoSEQ 96-well plates, and each plate served as one replicate. For sorted subsets, about 200 ng genomic DNA, equal to 30,000 to 35,000 T cell genomes, was loaded into each replicate PCR. Purified libraries were measured with a Qubit 3.0 fluorometer, size-checked on a Bioanalyzer 2100, and measured again with the KAPA Library Quantification kit. Each immunoSEQ 96-well plate was sequenced on its own single-read 150-cycle Illumina NextSeq 550 flow cell. As for the original processing: Because the immunoSEQ output included only junctional sequences and no quality scores, the filtering could not be the same as the filtering used for full-length reads. Sequences were annotated with PyIR, a Python wrapper for IgBLAST v1.9, using IMGT germline references to assign V/J genes and CDR3. Reads with weak V/J assignments (E-value above 1e-6), missing CDR3, stop codons, out-of-frame junctions, or ambiguous translated residues were removed. A V3J clonotype was defined by an identical inferred V gene, J gene, and CDR3 amino acid sequence. Percentage overlap between repertoires was calculated by dividing the number of shared unique clonotypes by the size of the smaller repertoire. Richness of each repertoire was evaluated using RTK rarefaction, the Chao1 estimator, and Recon v2.1 estimates of unobserved clonotypes. Generation probabilities for all TCRbeta clonotypes obtained by the gDNA method from a handful of donors were computed using OLGA. The immuneACCESS repertoire file appears here via TCRdb, limited to in-frame rearrangements. These files lack a portion of the clones; in checked studies, under half of the deficit traces to unresolved V genes, and the cause of the others is not known. The V and J calls and clone size come from that table; D and trimming were worked out from the DNA. This sample gives approximately 2.5 million clones in total; 90% to 95% of them show up just once. The top ten clones comprise around 0.14% of the sample.

This TCR was recovered from a young man in good health. The chain is assembled from TRBV19 and TRBJ2-1; the D gene is unclear. Material: naive CD4+ T cells sorted from blood. In the paper's terms, the cell subset or site label means: CD45RA+ positively selected. Here the CDR3 is given as CASTPMSSYNEQFF. The base sequence is TGTGCCAGTACCCCAATGTCCTCCTACAATGAGCAGTTCTTC.